The 32 T cell receptor beta chains presented below share a single source sample, sequenced in a study of response to subunit inactivated influenza vaccine (dated by TCRdb to the late 2010s). Libraries were made using RT-PCR. Data came from an Illumina HiSeq 2500. The public reads were quality trimmed at Q25 with fastp and then assembled into clones with MiXCR by TCRdb, keeping productive beta chains. Every distinct CDR3 protein forms one entry, paired with its most common genes and DNA. This sample has over 400,000 distinct CDR3 sequences in its table, and roughly 9.7% of those were observed once. The ten top clones hold 10% to 15% of the sample. The label giving this sample's time point can be read as: approximately 40 days after influenza vaccine administration. Material: PBMCs from blood, obtained 45 days after vaccination. The origin of the receptors is a man aged 50 or older who received an inactivated influenza vaccine. Donor details come from another sample of the same person, matched by shared clones.

There are many counts of this clonotype. V and J are TRBV25-1 and TRBJ2-1; 8 bases are a match to TRBD1. The germline V gene encodes CDR1 MGHDK and CDR2 SYGVNS. Trimming removed 2 bases from V and 12 bases from J; junction bases left unmatched: 6. This CDR3 has 13 amino acids. The CDR3: CASSEIRTGRQFF. The CDR3 DNA follows: TGTGCCAGCAGTGAAATCAGGACAGGGCGGCAGTTCTTC.

In this sample, this clonotype turned up a few times. This chain uses TRBV28 with TRBJ1-6; D perhaps matches TRBD1 (5 bases). Trimming took 3 bases from V and 2 from J, leaving 11 bases between them. Germline CDR1 and CDR2: MDHEN and SYDVKM. CDR3 length equals 16 residues. CDR3 region: CASSFGAAAYNSPLHF. CDR3 sequence (DNA): TGTGCCAGCAGTTTCGGGGCAGCCGCCTATAATTCACCCCTCCACTTT.

This clonotype was observed at least ten times. The V and J genes are TRBV7-6 and TRBJ1-2; a possible D gene is TRBD1 (5 bases). In germline, CDR1 is SGHVS, CDR2 FNYEAQ. V lost 1 base and J lost 2, with 17 bases in between. The CDR3 runs 17 residues. The CDR3 coding sequence is TGTGCCAGCAGCTTAGGGGGGAGAAGGTCCCCCAACTATGGCTACACCTTC. The encoded protein is CASSLGGRRSPNYGYTF.

At least ten counts were recorded for this clonotype. V and J are TRBV20-1 and TRBJ2-3; D possibly uses TRBD1 or TRBD2 (6 bases each). Germline CDR1 is DFQATT and CDR2 is SNEGSKA (reference sequence). V shed 0 bases and J shed 2 bases, with 15 bases lying between them. This CDR3 is built from 16 residues. CDR3 protein: CSARDPRGANTDTQYF. The CDR3 DNA follows: TGCAGTGCTAGAGATCCTAGGGGGGCGAACACAGATACGCAGTATTTT.

This sequence joins TRBV12-3 or TRBV12-4 and TRBJ2-5; TRBD2 matches at 12 bases. This CDR3 region has 16 residues. V shed 5 bases and J 5 bases; nucleotides not matched to a gene: 9. CDR3 DNA: TGTGCCAGCAGTCCCGGACTAGCGGGGCGTCGGGAGACCCAGTACTTC. It codes for CASSPGLAGRRETQYF.

V gene TRBV5-1 combines with J gene TRBJ2-3; tentative D call: TRBD2 (7 bases). CDR3 size: 14 residues. Trimming cost V 8 bases and J 0 bases, with 13 bases left between them. Germline values: CDR1 SGHRS, CDR2 YFSETQ. The CDR3 sequence: CASSAGASTDTQYF. CDR3 nucleotide sequence: TGCGCCAGTTCGGCGGGGGCTAGCACAGATACGCAGTATTTT.

This clonotype showed up many times. The rearrangement joins TRBV12-3 or TRBV12-4 to TRBJ1-2; D perhaps matches TRBD1 (5 bases). V was pared by 5 bases and J by 2 bases, with 12 bases between. CDR3 size: 14 residues. The CDR3 DNA follows: TGTGCCAGCAGTCCCGGGACGCTAAACTATGGCTACACCTTC. Amino acids: CASSPGTLNYGYTF.

This clonotype has just a few counts. The V gene is TRBV13, the J gene TRBJ2-7; 9 nucleotides match TRBD1. The ends lost 5 bases at V and 7 bases at J; junction bases unmatched: 12. This CDR3 region has 15 residues. Germline CDR1 PRHDT, CDR2 FYEKMQ (reference sequence). Written as DNA, the CDR3 is TGTGCCAGCAGCAATGGACAGGGGAGGCGGCAAGAGCAGTACTTC. This translates into CASSNGQGRRQEQYF.

This clonotype was detected many times. This chain connects TRBV10-3 to TRBJ2-5, with 7 bases matching TRBD2. Germline CDR1 reads ENHRY; CDR2 reads SYGVKD. The CDR3 consists of 13 residues. Trimming took 10 bases from V and 0 from J; bases not matched to a gene: 5. CDR3: CATAGRYQETQYF. The DNA for the CDR3 is TGTGCCACAGCGGGGCGGTACCAAGAGACCCAGTACTTC.

There are many counts of this clonotype. This chain connects TRBV15 to TRBJ2-1, with a possible D match to TRBD2 (6 bases). CDR1 is LNHNV and CDR2 is YYDKDF in the germline V gene (reference sequence). V was pared by 2 bases and J by 5 bases, with 13 bases between. This CDR3 has 15 amino acids. Written as DNA, the CDR3 is TGTGCCACCAGCAGATGGGGGGTTTCGGACAATGAGCAGTTCTTC. Protein sequence: CATSRWGVSDNEQFF. Full variable domain (missing parts from reference TRBV15 and TRBJ2-1): DAMVIQNPRYQVTQFGKPVTLSCSQTLNHNVMYWYQQKSSQAPKLLFHYYDKDFNNEADTPDNFQSRRPNTSFCFLDIRSPGLGDTAMYLCATSRWGVSDNEQFFGPGTRLTVL.

V usage is TRBV30 and J usage is TRBJ2-7; no definite D call. Trimming shortened V by 4 bases and J by 11 bases, and 21 bases separated the two germline ends. Germline CDR1 is GTSNPN and CDR2 is SVGIG (reference sequence). The CDR3 extends over 13 amino acids. The CDR3 sequence is CAWTPVDGVRKYF. The DNA of the CDR3 is TGTGCCTGGACCCCCGTGGATGGGGTGAGGAAGTACTTC. Full variable domain (outside the CDR3, taken from reference TRBV30 and TRBJ2-7): SQTIHQWPATLVQPVGSPLSLECTVEGTSNPNLYWYRQAAGRGLQLLFYSVGIGQISSEVPQNLSASRPQDRQFILSSKKLLLSDSGFYLCAWTPVDGVRKYFGPGTRLTVT.

The rearrangement uses TRBV10-3 and TRBJ2-1, with D possibly being TRBD2 (6 bases). From germline, CDR1 is ENHRY and CDR2 SYGVKD. V was cut by 0 bases and J by 8 bases, with 17 bases left in between. The CDR3 covers 16 residues. The CDR3 DNA reads TGTGCCATCAGTGAGTCGACGGAGGGTTGGGTGGATGAGCAGTTCTTC. Protein product: CAISESTEGWVDEQFF.

This clonotype was observed many times. CDR3 loop: CASSLFRDFQETQYF. The CDR3 DNA follows: TGTGCCAGCAGCTTATTTAGGGACTTCCAAGAGACCCAGTACTTC. J is TRBJ2-5 and V is TRBV7-9; D possibly corresponds to TRBD2 (6 bases). The germline V and J ends were trimmed by 2 bases and 1 base, with 11 bases remaining between them. The germline gives CDR1 SEHNR, CDR2 FQNEAQ (reference sequence). The CDR3 is made up of 15 amino acids.

The V call is TRBV7-9, the J call TRBJ2-1; perhaps TRBD2 as D (5 bases). CDR1 and CDR2 from the germline V gene are SEHNR and FQNEAQ (reference sequence). The CDR3 is 15 residues long. The germline V and J ends were trimmed by 5 bases and 8 bases, with 19 bases remaining between them. This CDR3 is CASSHRSGSMDEQFF. CDR3 coding DNA: TGTGCCAGCAGCCATCGCTCGGGGAGCATGGATGAGCAGTTCTTC.

This clonotype has more than one count but fewer than ten. The rearrangement links TRBV20-1 to TRBJ2-1; 10 nucleotides align to TRBD2. V was pared by 3 bases and J by 6 bases, with 8 bases of the junction left unmatched. This CDR3 has 15 amino acids. In germline, CDR1 is DFQATT, CDR2 SNEGSKA (reference sequence). CDR3 nucleotides: TGCAGTGCTAGCCGAACTAGCGGGATCGTCAATGAGCAGTTCTTC. Its translation is CSASRTSGIVNEQFF.

This chain uses TRBV3-1 with TRBJ2-5; no clear D gene. Trimming cost V 2 bases and J 2 bases, with 6 bases left between them. CDR1 is LGHDT, CDR2 YNNKEL, per germline (reference sequence). The CDR3 totals 13 residues. The CDR3 sequence is CASSQLGQETQYF. The DNA for the CDR3 is TGTGCCAGCAGCCAATTGGGACAAGAGACCCAGTACTTC.

The J gene is TRBJ2-2, the V gene TRBV20-1, with TRBD2 identical over 15 bases. Germline CDR1 reads DFQATT; CDR2 reads SNEGSKA (reference sequence). Trimming removed 3 bases from V and 6 bases from J; junction bases left unmatched: 8. The CDR3 runs to 17 residues. CDR3 sequence reads: CSARGTSGRPGSGELFF. The CDR3 region has the DNA TGCAGTGCTAGGGGGACTAGCGGGAGGCCCGGATCCGGGGAGCTGTTTTTT.

This clonotype was seen a handful of times. This sequence joins TRBV6-5 and TRBJ2-7, with a tentative D call TRBD1 (7 bases). Trimming left V 4 bases short and J 4 bases short, with 20 bases between. The germline V gene has CDR1 MNHEY and CDR2 SVGAGI. The CDR3 sequence is 16 residues long. In nucleotides, the CDR3 is TGTGCCAGCAGTTCCACTGGAATGACAGGGAGGTACGAGCAGTACTTC. It codes for CASSSTGMTGRYEQYF.

This clonotype was counted between two and nine times. V gene TRBV12-3 or TRBV12-4 combines with J gene TRBJ2-1, with D possibly matching TRBD2 (5 bases). This CDR3 region has 14 residues. Trimming cost V 3 bases and J 4 bases, with 10 bases left between them. The CDR3: CASSLASRYNEQFF. CDR3 coding DNA: TGTGCCAGCAGTTTGGCTAGCCGTTACAATGAGCAGTTCTTC.

This clonotype occurred many times. The rearrangement uses TRBV4-3 and TRBJ2-3; 7 bases fit TRBD1. This CDR3 has 16 residues. Germline values: CDR1 LGHNA, CDR2 YSLEER. Losses at the gene ends were 4 bases for V and 3 bases for J; bases not matched to a gene: 10. The CDR3 sequence: CASSREPGQPTDTQYF. DNA of the CDR3: TGCGCCAGCAGCCGTGAGCCGGGACAGCCGACAGATACGCAGTATTTT.

The chain couples TRBV6-5 to TRBJ1-6; D is uncertain. The CDR3 has 16 amino acids. V lost 2 bases to trimming and J lost 6 bases, with 14 bases between them. CDR1 and CDR2 (germline): MNHEY, SVGAGI. The chain's CDR3 is CASSYRALGPNSPLHF. As DNA, the CDR3 is TGTGCCAGCAGTTACAGGGCCTTAGGACCTAATTCACCCCTCCACTTT.

The V gene is TRBV12-5, the J gene TRBJ2-2; unclear D gene. The length of the CDR3 is 13 residues. Per germline, CDR1 LGHNT and CDR2 FRNRAP. Trimming took off 5 bases at V and 2 bases at J, with 6 bases between the two ends. The CDR3 loop is CASGIHNTGELFF. The DNA of the CDR3 is TGTGCTAGTGGTATACACAACACCGGGGAGCTGTTTTTT.

This clonotype was seen ten or more times. V usage is TRBV12-3 or TRBV12-4 and J usage is TRBJ2-5; perhaps TRBD2 as D (5 bases). Trimming removed 5 bases from V and 2 bases from J, with 12 bases in between. This CDR3 spans 14 amino acids. CDR3 amino acids: CASSPGFLQETQYF. Here the CDR3 DNA reads TGTGCCAGCAGTCCGGGATTCCTACAAGAGACCCAGTACTTC.

CDR3 sequence (DNA): TGCAGCGTTGAACAACGGCAAATCTACAATGAGCAGTTCTTC. Amino acids: CSVEQRQIYNEQFF. V is TRBV29-1 and J is TRBJ2-1; no firm D call. V was cut by 2 bases and J by 3 bases, with 11 bases left in between. CDR3 length: 14 residues. In germline, CDR1 is SQVTM, CDR2 ANQGSEA.

This clonotype has more than one count but fewer than ten. The chain combines TRBV12-3 or TRBV12-4 with TRBJ2-7, with D perhaps TRBD1 (6 bases). The V and J ends lost 6 bases and 0 bases respectively, with 15 bases between them. The length of the CDR3 is 15 residues. In DNA form, the CDR3 reads TGTGCCAGCAGCCCACCCGGGACACGCTCCTACGAGCAGTACTTC. Its translation: CASSPPGTRSYEQYF.

This clonotype was picked up many times. The chain combines TRBV29-1 with TRBJ2-5; D is perhaps TRBD1 (7 bases). The germline gives CDR1 SQVTM, CDR2 ANQGSEA. The germline V and J ends were trimmed by 7 bases and 2 bases, with 17 bases remaining between them. This CDR3 contains 14 residues. The CDR3, as DNA: TGCAGCGCTTGGGGCCAGGGGGGTCAAGAGACCCAGTACTTC. Translated: CSAWGQGGQETQYF. The full variable domain, its missing parts supplied by reference TRBV29-1 and TRBJ2-5, is SAVISQKPSRDICQRGTSLTIQCQVDSQVTMMFWYRQQPGQSLTLIATANQGSEATYESGFVIDKFPISRPNLTFSTLTVSNMSPEDSSIYLCSAWGQGGQETQYFGPGTRLLVL.

This clonotype was picked up many times. The chain carries TRBV7-2 and TRBJ2-7; no clear D gene. The germline V gene encodes CDR1 SGHTA and CDR2 FQGNSA. This CDR3 comprises 15 residues. Trimming pared 1 base from V and 3 bases from J, leaving 13 bases between. The CDR3 sequence is CASSLGPSQYYEQYF. CDR3 coding DNA: TGTGCCAGCAGCTTAGGCCCCAGTCAATACTACGAGCAGTACTTC.

This clonotype was seen many times. The chain employs TRBV12-3 or TRBV12-4 and TRBJ2-2; D is possibly TRBD2 (6 bases). Trimming cost V 7 bases and J 4 bases, with 13 bases left between them. This CDR3 region has 14 residues. CDR3 region: CASNWAGGTGELFF. The DNA for the CDR3 is TGTGCCAGCAATTGGGCCGGGGGCACCGGGGAGCTGTTTTTT.

On this clonotype: Since a much larger clone is just one base distant, this may be a read error. The chain combines TRBV20-1 with TRBJ2-2; TRBD1 agrees at 10 bases. The V gene's germline CDR1 is DFQATT and CDR2 SNEGSKA (reference sequence). The CDR3 is made up of 15 amino acids. With 6 bases clipped from V and 5 bases from J, the junction kept 9 bases outside the gene matches. The CDR3 spells CSARQGAMRTGELFF. Written as DNA, the CDR3 is TGCAGTGCCAGACAGGGGGCAATGAGGACCGGGGAGCTGTTTTTT.

This clonotype has a handful of counts. This sequence joins TRBV6-2 or TRBV6-3 and TRBJ2-2; D assignment may be TRBD1 or TRBD2 (5 bases each). Trimming cost V 2 bases and J 0 bases, with 7 bases left between them. The germline V gene encodes CDR1 MNHEY and CDR2 SVGEGT. The CDR3 covers 15 residues. The CDR3 DNA reads as TGTGCCAGCAGTTACGGGACGGCGAACACCGGGGAGCTGTTTTTT. Translating gives CASSYGTANTGELFF.

The chain joins TRBV20-1 to TRBJ2-3; D may match TRBD1 or TRBD2 (6 bases each). The V gene lost 5 bases and the J gene lost 0 bases, with 27 bases spanning the gap. The CDR3 extends over 19 amino acids. Germline V gene lookup returns CDR1 DFQATT and CDR2 SNEGSKA (reference sequence). As DNA, the CDR3 is TGCAGTGCTGCCGGGGGCGAACCCACTAAGAGCTTTAGCACAGATACGCAGTATTTT. It is translated as CSAAGGEPTKSFSTDTQYF.

The chain combines TRBV24-1 with TRBJ2-5, with D perhaps TRBD2 (6 bases). Germline V gene data show CDR1 as KGHDR and CDR2 as SFDVKD. CDR3 size: 16 residues. Trimming pared 0 bases from V and 1 base from J, leaving 11 bases between. The CDR3, as DNA: TGTGCCACCAGTGATTTGTTGAGGGGAGGCCAAGAGACCCAGTACTTC. Residues: CATSDLLRGGQETQYF.